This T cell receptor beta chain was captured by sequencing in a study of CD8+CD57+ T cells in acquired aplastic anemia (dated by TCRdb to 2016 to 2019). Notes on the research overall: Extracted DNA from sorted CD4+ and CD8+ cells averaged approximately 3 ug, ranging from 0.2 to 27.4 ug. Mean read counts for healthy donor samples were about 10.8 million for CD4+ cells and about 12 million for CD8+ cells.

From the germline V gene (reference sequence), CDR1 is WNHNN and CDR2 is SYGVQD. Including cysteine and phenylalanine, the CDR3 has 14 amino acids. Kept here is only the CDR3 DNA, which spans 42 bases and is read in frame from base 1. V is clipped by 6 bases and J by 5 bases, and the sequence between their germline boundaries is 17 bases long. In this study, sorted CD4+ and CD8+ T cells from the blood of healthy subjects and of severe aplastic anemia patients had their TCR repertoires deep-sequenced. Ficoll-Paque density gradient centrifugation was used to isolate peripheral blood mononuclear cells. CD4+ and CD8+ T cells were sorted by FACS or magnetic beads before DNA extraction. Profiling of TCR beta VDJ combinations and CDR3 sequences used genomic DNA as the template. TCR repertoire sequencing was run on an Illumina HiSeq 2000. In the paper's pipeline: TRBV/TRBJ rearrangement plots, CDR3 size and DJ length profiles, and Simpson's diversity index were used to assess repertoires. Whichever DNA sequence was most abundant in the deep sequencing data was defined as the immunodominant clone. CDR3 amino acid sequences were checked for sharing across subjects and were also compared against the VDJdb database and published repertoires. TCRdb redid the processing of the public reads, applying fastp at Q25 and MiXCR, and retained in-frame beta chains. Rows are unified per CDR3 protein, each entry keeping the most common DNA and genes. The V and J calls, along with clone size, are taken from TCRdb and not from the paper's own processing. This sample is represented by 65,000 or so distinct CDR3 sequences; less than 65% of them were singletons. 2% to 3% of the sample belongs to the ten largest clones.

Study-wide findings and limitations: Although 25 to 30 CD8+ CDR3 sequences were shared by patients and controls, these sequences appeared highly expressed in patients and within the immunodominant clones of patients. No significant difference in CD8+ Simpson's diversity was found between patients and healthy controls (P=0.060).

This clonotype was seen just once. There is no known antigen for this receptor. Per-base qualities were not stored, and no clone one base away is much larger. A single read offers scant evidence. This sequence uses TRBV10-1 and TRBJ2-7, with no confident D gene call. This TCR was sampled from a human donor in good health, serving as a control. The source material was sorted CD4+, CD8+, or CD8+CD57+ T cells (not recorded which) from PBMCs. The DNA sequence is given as TGCGCCAGCAGGGTTCTGAGTCTCCTAGACGAGCAGTACTTC. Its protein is CASRVLSLLDEQYF.